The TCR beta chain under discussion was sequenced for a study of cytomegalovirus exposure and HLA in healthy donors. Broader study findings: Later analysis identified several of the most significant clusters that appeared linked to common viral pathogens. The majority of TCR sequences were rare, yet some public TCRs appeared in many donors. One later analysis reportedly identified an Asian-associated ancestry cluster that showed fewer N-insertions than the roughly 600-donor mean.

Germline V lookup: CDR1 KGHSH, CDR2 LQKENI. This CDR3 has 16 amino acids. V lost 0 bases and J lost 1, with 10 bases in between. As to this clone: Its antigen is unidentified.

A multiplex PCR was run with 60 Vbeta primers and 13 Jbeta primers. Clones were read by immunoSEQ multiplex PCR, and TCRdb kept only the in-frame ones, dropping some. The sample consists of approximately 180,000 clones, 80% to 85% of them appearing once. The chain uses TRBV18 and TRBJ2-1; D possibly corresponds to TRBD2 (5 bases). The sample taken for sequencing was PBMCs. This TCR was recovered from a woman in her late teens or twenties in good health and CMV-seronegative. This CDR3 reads CASSPPTGTSYNEQFF. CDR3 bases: TGTGCCAGCTCACCACCCACGGGAACGTCCTACAATGAGCAGTTCTTC. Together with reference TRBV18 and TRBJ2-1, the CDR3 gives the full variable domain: NAGVMQNPRHLVRRRGQEARLRCSPMKGHSHVYWYRQLPEEGLKFMVYLQKENIIDESGMPKERFSAEFPKEGPSILRIQQVVRGDSAAYFCASSPPTGTSYNEQFFGPGTRLTVL.